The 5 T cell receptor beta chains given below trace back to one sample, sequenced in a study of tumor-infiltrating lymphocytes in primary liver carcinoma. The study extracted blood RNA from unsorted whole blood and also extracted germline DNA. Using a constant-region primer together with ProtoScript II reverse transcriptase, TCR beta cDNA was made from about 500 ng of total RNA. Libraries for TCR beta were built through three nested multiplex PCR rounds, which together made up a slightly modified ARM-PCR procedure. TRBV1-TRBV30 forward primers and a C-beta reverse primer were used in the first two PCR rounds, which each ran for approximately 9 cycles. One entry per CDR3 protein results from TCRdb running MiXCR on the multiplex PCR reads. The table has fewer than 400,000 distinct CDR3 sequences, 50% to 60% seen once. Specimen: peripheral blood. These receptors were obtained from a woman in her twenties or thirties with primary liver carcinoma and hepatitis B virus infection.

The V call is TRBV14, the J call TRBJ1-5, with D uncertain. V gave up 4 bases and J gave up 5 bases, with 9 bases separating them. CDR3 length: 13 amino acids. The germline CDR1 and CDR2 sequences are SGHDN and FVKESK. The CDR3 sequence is CASSRNEHQPQHF. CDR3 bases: TGTGCCAGCAGCCGAAACGAGCATCAGCCCCAGCATTTT.

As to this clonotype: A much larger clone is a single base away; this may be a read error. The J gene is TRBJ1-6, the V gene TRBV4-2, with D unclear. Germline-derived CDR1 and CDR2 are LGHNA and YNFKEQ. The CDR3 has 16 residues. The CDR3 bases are TGTGCCATCAGCCCTATAGGTCGGGTAGCGGATTCACCCCTCCACTTT. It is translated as CAISPIGRVADSPLHF.

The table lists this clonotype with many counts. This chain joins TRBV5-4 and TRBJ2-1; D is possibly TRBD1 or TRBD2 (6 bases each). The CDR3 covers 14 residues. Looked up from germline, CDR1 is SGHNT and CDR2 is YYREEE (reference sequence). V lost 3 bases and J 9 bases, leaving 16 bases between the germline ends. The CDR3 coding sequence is TGTGCCAGCAGCTGGGGACTGGGGGGCAGTGAGCAGTTCTTC. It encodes CASSWGLGGSEQFF.

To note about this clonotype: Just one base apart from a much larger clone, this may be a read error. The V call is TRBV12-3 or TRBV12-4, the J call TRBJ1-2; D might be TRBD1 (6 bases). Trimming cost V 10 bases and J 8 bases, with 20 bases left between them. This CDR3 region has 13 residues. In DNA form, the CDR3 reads TGTGCCAACAGCTTACAGGGTCGAGGGGGCTACACCTTC. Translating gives CANSLQGRGGYTF.

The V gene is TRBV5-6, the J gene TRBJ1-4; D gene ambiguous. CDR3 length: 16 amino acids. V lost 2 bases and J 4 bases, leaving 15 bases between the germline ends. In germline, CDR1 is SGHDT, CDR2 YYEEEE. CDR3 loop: CASSFLGNGGNEKLFF. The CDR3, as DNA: TGTGCCAGCAGCTTCTTGGGGAATGGTGGTAATGAAAAACTGTTTTTT.